This TCR beta chain was retrieved from a study of blood T cells in healthy people across ages. Together with a sample-barcoded 5' primer, a J-beta primer mix was included in a second PCR lasting about 6 to 11 cycles. Each cDNA molecule carried a tag from a template-switch adaptor that contained 12 random nucleotides. In TCRdb, the 5' RACE reads were re-called with MiXCR into one record per CDR3 protein. The table records 650,000 to 800,000 distinct CDR3 sequences, about 50% of them present only once. This clonotype was found a few times. Antigen unknown. Regarding the study as a whole: Estimates of total diversity, which came from one million sequenced T cells, were considered to be underestimates. It was the long-lived donors that had more naive CD4+ cells and higher diversity than aged donors.

After removal of 2 bases from V and 8 bases from J, the junction contained 3 bases not matched to a gene. CDR3 size: 14 residues. In germline, CDR1 is MDHEN, CDR2 SYDVKM. This TCR was recovered from a woman of 80 years or more in good health. The V call is TRBV28, the J call TRBJ1-6, with 7 bases matching TRBD1. The sequenced material came from blood. The chain's CDR3 is CASSLGTDYSPLHF. The CDR3 DNA reads TGTGCCAGCAGTTTAGGGACAGATTATTCACCCCTCCACTTT. The full variable domain, completed using reference TRBV28 and TRBJ1-6, is DVKVTQSSRYLVKRTGEKVFLECVQDMDHENMFWYRQDPGLGLRLIYFSYDVKMKEKGDIPEGYSVSREKKERFSLILESASTNQTSMYLCASSLGTDYSPLHFGNGTRLTVT.